The rows below give T cell receptor beta chains drawn from one sample of a study of blood T cells in healthy people across ages. TCRdb reprocessed the 5' RACE reads via MiXCR and lists one record per CDR3 protein. This sample has around 2 million distinct CDR3 sequences, with 35% to 50% found just once. Sequencing input: blood. These receptors all stem from a human donor in good health. The CDR3 runs from the conserved cysteine through the conserved F or W. The D gene is left open where the match is weak. Rows give clone size only sometimes, using once, few, many, or a class for an expanded clone.

J gene: TRBJ1-2
D gene: TRBD1
clone size: few
V gene: TRBV7-2
CDR3 DNA: TGTGCCAGCAACATAGCCGGGACAGGGAACTATGGCTACACCTTC
CDR3 protein: CASNIAGTGNYGYTF

J gene: TRBJ1-2
D gene: TRBD1
clone size: few
V gene: TRBV12-3/TRBV12-4
CDR3 DNA: TGTGCCAGCAAACTACAGGGGGCGCAGGGCGGCTACACCTTC
CDR3 protein: CASKLQGAQGGYTF

J gene: TRBJ2-1
D gene: TRBD2
clone size: few
V gene: TRBV24-1
CDR3 DNA: TGTGCCACCAGTGATTGGTTAGCGGGGGGGATAAATGAGCAGTTCTTC
CDR3 protein: CATSDWLAGGINEQFF

J gene: TRBJ2-7
D gene: -
clone size: -
V gene: TRBV4-2
CDR3 DNA: TGTGCCAGCAGCCTATCCTCAGTACAGGGAGGCGAGCAGTACTTC
CDR3 protein: CASSLSSVQGGEQYF

J gene: TRBJ2-7
D gene: TRBD1
clone size: -
V gene: TRBV6-5
CDR3 DNA: TGTGCCGGCAGTTACTCGAGGGACAGGGGGCACGAGCAGTACTTC
CDR3 protein: CAGSYSRDRGHEQYF

J gene: TRBJ2-1
D gene: TRBD1
clone size: -
V gene: TRBV7-2
CDR3 DNA: TGTGCCAGCAGCCAACAGGGGGCCGCCTACAATGAGCAGTTCTTC
CDR3 protein: CASSQQGAAYNEQFF

J gene: TRBJ2-7
D gene: -
clone size: few
V gene: TRBV28
CDR3 DNA: TGTGCCAGCAGTTTATTAAGGTGGGGACGGGAAGGCGAGCAGTACTTC
CDR3 protein: CASSLLRWGREGEQYF

J gene: TRBJ2-1
D gene: TRBD1
clone size: -
V gene: TRBV20-1
CDR3 DNA: TGCAGTGCTGAGGACAGGGGGGTGTACAATGAGCAGTTCTTC
CDR3 protein: CSAEDRGVYNEQFF

J gene: TRBJ2-1
D gene: -
clone size: few
V gene: TRBV7-9
CDR3 DNA: TGTGCCAGCAGCGGGTCTAGTATTGAGCAGTTCTTC
CDR3 protein: CASSGSSIEQFF

J gene: TRBJ2-6
D gene: -
clone size: few
V gene: TRBV9
CDR3 DNA: TGTGCCAGCAGCGCTGAAAAAGCGCCCACCTCTGGGGCCAACGTCCTGACTTTC
CDR3 protein: CASSAEKAPTSGANVLTF

J gene: TRBJ2-1
D gene: -
clone size: -
V gene: TRBV5-1
CDR3 DNA: TGCGCCAGCACCAGAGGGACCAGCTCCTACAATGAGCAGTTCTTC
CDR3 protein: CASTRGTSSYNEQFF

J gene: TRBJ2-7
D gene: -
clone size: -
V gene: TRBV6-5
CDR3 DNA: TGTGCCAGCAGCCCAGGGACGGCCGGCTACGAGCAGTACTTC
CDR3 protein: CASSPGTAGYEQYF

J gene: TRBJ2-3
D gene: -
clone size: -
V gene: TRBV7-2
CDR3 DNA: TGTGCCAGCAGCCCCCTCGGGGCCTTAAGCACAGATACGCAGTATTTT
CDR3 protein: CASSPLGALSTDTQYF

J gene: TRBJ1-1
D gene: -
clone size: -
V gene: TRBV5-4
CDR3 DNA: TGTGCCAGCAGCGTTACCGGGACAAAGGTAGTCGGGGGAACTGAAGCTTTCTTT
CDR3 protein: CASSVTGTKVVGGTEAFF

J gene: TRBJ1-2
D gene: -
clone size: -
V gene: TRBV4-3
CDR3 DNA: TGCGCCAGCAGCCAAGACGTAGAGCCTAATGCCTACGGCTACACCTTC
CDR3 protein: CASSQDVEPNAYGYTF

J gene: TRBJ2-7
D gene: -
clone size: -
V gene: TRBV7-8
CDR3 DNA: TGTGCCAGCTATGACAGTCCCTACGAGCAGTACTTC
CDR3 protein: CASYDSPYEQYF

J gene: TRBJ2-3
D gene: TRBD2
clone size: -
V gene: TRBV6-2/TRBV6-3
CDR3 DNA: TGTGCCAGCAGTCCACTTGGACTAGCGGGGACAGATACGCAGTATTTT
CDR3 protein: CASSPLGLAGTDTQYF